This is a list of T cell receptor beta chains from one sample in a study of T cells in Graves' hyperthyroidism and ophthalmopathy. In TCRdb, the multiplex PCR reads were re-called with MiXCR into one record per CDR3 protein. There are some 320,000 distinct CDR3 sequences in the sample; 12% to 15% occur only once, and almost 35% lies in the top ten. The source material was blood. Receptor source: a woman aged 40 to 50 with Graves' ophthalmopathy. Both conserved end residues are part of each CDR3. Fields, in order: J gene, D gene, V gene, clone size, CDR3 DNA, CDR3 protein. D genes are given only for firm matches. A clone size is listed for some rows: how often the clone was seen (once, few, many), or a class if it is expanded.

TRBJ2-7 . TRBV4-1 few TGCGCCAGCGGCGCTACAACAGGTTCCTACGAGCAGTACTTC CASGATTGSYEQYF
TRBJ1-1 TRBD1 TRBV24-1 many TGTGCCACCTCGACAGGGGAAAGGACCACTGAAGCTTTCTTT CATSTGERTTEAFF
TRBJ2-7 . TRBV5-4 . TGTGCCAGCAGCGCCCCCACGGTTGGAGCCTACGAGCAGTACTTC CASSAPTVGAYEQYF
TRBJ1-2 . TRBV5-1 many TGCGCCAGCAGCTTTAAAGGGGCATTGGATAACTATGGCTACACCTTC CASSFKGALDNYGYTF
TRBJ1-1 TRBD1 TRBV7-8 few TGTGCCAGCAGCCCTAGGGAGGGGGCCAGCACTGAAGCTTTCTTT CASSPREGASTEAFF
TRBJ2-2 . TRBV14 many TGTGCCAGCAGCCACCTCCTCGAGTTCGCGAACACCGGGGAGCTGTTTTTT CASSHLLEFANTGELFF
TRBJ1-1 . TRBV12-3/TRBV12-4 many TGTGCCAGCAGTTTAGCGTCGGGCACTGAAGCTTTCTTT CASSLASGTEAFF
TRBJ1-1 . TRBV27 many TGTGCCAGCAGTTCTGGTTTTGGTGTGGTTGAAGCTTTCTTT CASSSGFGVVEAFF
TRBJ1-5 . TRBV28 . TGTGCCAGCAGTTTGGGAACAGCTAGCAATCAGCCCCAGCATTTT CASSLGTASNQPQHF
TRBJ1-1 . TRBV11-1 many TGTGCCAGCAGCTTAGCCCCCACTATAAACACTGAAGCTTTCTTT CASSLAPTINTEAFF
TRBJ2-5 . TRBV5-6 few TGTGCCAGCAGCTTGGGTTACTTC CASSLGYF
TRBJ1-2 . TRBV19 . TGTGCCAGTAGCAGAGATCGGGTGAGAGGTGGCTACACCTTC CASSRDRVRGGYTF
TRBJ2-3 TRBD2 TRBV6-4 many TGTGCCAGCAGTGACGCCGGCACGGGAGGGAATACGCAGTATTTT CASSDAGTGGNTQYF
TRBJ1-5 . TRBV3-1 . TGTGCCAGCAGCCACTTGGGGGCAACTCAGCCCCAGCATTTT CASSHLGATQPQHF
TRBJ1-1 . TRBV2 many TGTGCCAGCACCGAGGAGCGCAGGACTGAAGCTTTCTTT CASTEERRTEAFF
TRBJ1-2 TRBD1 TRBV3-1 . TGTGCCAGCAGCCCAGACAGGGCCGCTAATGGCTACACCTTC CASSPDRAANGYTF
TRBJ1-2 . TRBV20-1 many TGCAGTGCTCTGATAAGAGATGGCTACACCTTC CSALIRDGYTF
TRBJ2-7 . TRBV6-1 . TGTGCCAGCTTTGGACCTCCCACCTACGAGCAGTACTTC CASFGPPTYEQYF
TRBJ2-1 . TRBV29-1 . TGCAGCGTTGAAGTTTCGGGTTACTCCTACAATGAGCAGTTCTTC CSVEVSGYSYNEQFF
TRBJ2-3 TRBD1 TRBV12-5 few TGTGCTAGTGGTTTCCTACAGGGGGCCGATACGCAGTATTTT CASGFLQGADTQYF
TRBJ2-5 TRBD2 TRBV20-1 few TGCAGTGCTAGAGGCCACCTAGCGGGGCCACAGGAAGTTTACAGAGAGACCCAGTACTTC CSARGHLAGPQEVYRETQYF
TRBJ1-2 . TRBV10-3 many TGTGCCATCAGTGACAGGCAAGCTAACTATGGCTACACCTTC CAISDRQANYGYTF
TRBJ1-1 . TRBV6-1 many TGTGCCAGCAGGTACAGGGAGAACACTGAAGCTTTCTTT CASRYRENTEAFF
TRBJ1-1 TRBD1 TRBV20-1 many TGCAGTGCTAGGCAGGACAGGGTAAGCACTGAAGCTTTCTTT CSARQDRVSTEAFF
TRBJ2-1 . TRBV28 many TGTGCCAGCACCCCATTTTCTCGCCGCGGGAAAAAGTACAATGAGCAGTTCTTC CASTPFSRRGKKYNEQFF
TRBJ1-2 . TRBV19 . TGTGCCAGTAGGACCGACGGTGGCTACACCTTC CASRTDGGYTF
TRBJ2-1 . TRBV7-6 . TGTGCCAGCAGCGTAGAGGGTGAGCAGTTCTTC CASSVEGEQFF
TRBJ1-5 . TRBV20-1 few TGCAGTGCTCCACAGGGAGGGCAGCCCCAGCATTTT CSAPQGGQPQHF
TRBJ1-1 . TRBV24-1 many TGTGCCACCAGTGACCGAGGGACTGGTGAAGCTTTCTTT CATSDRGTGEAFF
TRBJ2-7 TRBD1 TRBV20-1 few TGCAGTGCTAGGAGCAGGGGGCTCGAGCAGTACTTC CSARSRGLEQYF
TRBJ2-2 . TRBV19 . TGTGCCAGCCGGGACACGAACACCGGGGAGCTGTTTTTT CASRDTNTGELFF
TRBJ1-4 TRBD1 TRBV28 many TGTGCCAGCAGACGGGACAGGGGGGAAAAACTGTTTTTT CASRRDRGEKLFF
TRBJ2-5 TRBD2 TRBV7-7 few TGTGCTAGCAGCTTAGGGAGCGGGACCCAAGAGACCCAGTACTTC CASSLGSGTQETQYF
TRBJ2-1 . TRBV6-2/TRBV6-3 many TGTGCCAGCAGCTCCTACCTAAGAAATGAGCAGTTCTTC CASSSYLRNEQFF
TRBJ2-7 . TRBV12-3/TRBV12-4 many TGTGCCAGCAGTTACCGGGGGGCGGGGTTAAACGAGCAGTACTTC CASSYRGAGLNEQYF
TRBJ2-2 . TRBV2 many TGTGCCAGCAGTGTTCTGAACACCGGGGAGCTGTTTTTT CASSVLNTGELFF
TRBJ2-1 TRBD2 TRBV19 few TGTGCCAGTAGTGTTAGCGGGGGGGCGCAGTTCTTC CASSVSGGAQFF
TRBJ2-7 . TRBV7-2 many TGTGCCAGCAGCTTTGCAGCCACCTCCTCCTACGAGCAGTACTTC CASSFAATSSYEQYF
TRBJ2-3 . TRBV10-3 . TGTGCCATCAGTGACGACTTGGGAGATACGCAGTATTTT CAISDDLGDTQYF
TRBJ1-6 . TRBV6-1 many TGTGCCAGCAGTGAGAGGGAGAGCTCCTATAATTCACCCCTCCACTTT CASSERESSYNSPLHF
TRBJ1-4 . TRBV7-9 . TGTGCCAGCAGTTTCGACCTTGAGGGTGAAAAACTGTTTTTT CASSFDLEGEKLFF
TRBJ2-1 TRBD2 TRBV18 . TGTGCCAGCTCACCACTCCCTAGCGGGAGTATTAGTGAGCAGTTCTTC CASSPLPSGSISEQFF
TRBJ2-3 . TRBV12-3/TRBV12-4 many TGTGCCAGCACCGACTGGAGGGAATTAGATACGCAGTATTTT CASTDWRELDTQYF
TRBJ2-3 . TRBV10-1 many TGCGCCAGCAGTGCCGTTGGAGGGAGCACAGATACGCAGTATTTT CASSAVGGSTDTQYF
TRBJ2-1 TRBD2 TRBV28 many TGTGCCAGCCTGGTAGCGGGATACAATGAGCAGTTCTTC CASLVAGYNEQFF
TRBJ1-1 . TRBV27 many TGTGCCAGCAGTTTAACTGGGGGCAAGAACACTGAAGCTTTCTTT CASSLTGGKNTEAFF
TRBJ2-7 . TRBV20-1 many TGCAGTGCTAGAGACCCGGTGGCAGCCTACGAGCAGTACTTC CSARDPVAAYEQYF
TRBJ1-3 TRBD1 TRBV6-6 many TGTGCCAGCAGTTACGAACCGACAGGGGCTGGAAACACCATATATTTT CASSYEPTGAGNTIYF
TRBJ2-1 TRBD2 TRBV11-2 . TGTGCCAGCAGCTTTTGGCGGGGGGGCTCCTACAATGAGCAGTTCTTC CASSFWRGGSYNEQFF
TRBJ1-6 TRBD1 TRBV30 few TGTGCCTGGAGTGTACCCCCTTTAGGGGGCTCACCCCTCCACTTT CAWSVPPLGGSPLHF